This TCR beta chain is from a study of T cell responses to AZD1222 COVID-19 vaccine. Findings of the study overall: Spike-specific TCR repertoires showed rising breadth and depth after two AZD1222 doses. Spike-wide coverage was observed for vaccine-associated CD4 TCRs, with dominant responses at 160-218 and 743-854.

The CDR3 is 16 amino acids. CDR1 is GTSNPN and CDR2 is SVGIG in the germline V gene (reference sequence). V lost 3 bases, J lost 0 bases, and 17 bases lay in between. As concerns this clone: Antigen specificity is unknown.

Repertoires were generated with immunoSEQ multiplex PCR, while TCRdb's copy carries only in-frame clones and drops some. Of about 160,000 clones in the sample, roughly 90% were seen once. Sequences were derived from peripheral blood, sampled 28 days after the second AZD1222 dose. This TCR came from an adult who received the AZD1222 COVID-19 vaccine. The rearrangement links TRBV30 to TRBJ1-2; a weak D match, TRBD1 (6 bases). In nucleotides, the CDR3 is TGTGCCTGGAGAAGTTGGCAGGGGATTTCTAACTATGGCTACACCTTC. The encoded protein is CAWRSWQGISNYGYTF.